This TCR beta chain was sequenced during a study of shared clonotypes between healthy human individuals. Method: immunoSEQ multiplex PCR; TCRdb's copy keeps in-frame clones and lacks some. Counted here are a few million clones, approximately 96% occurring once; the ten biggest clones make up 0.1% to 0.15%. The CDR3 contains 14 residues. V lost 5 bases and J lost 1, with 12 bases in between. Germline CDR1 reads SNHLY; CDR2 reads FYNNEI. The clonotype comes from a man aged 18 to 29 in good health. The chain recombines TRBV2 with TRBJ2-7; no reliable D call. The sample consisted of naive CD4+ T cells sorted from blood. The subset is: CD45RA+ positively selected. The CDR3 bases are TGTGCCAGCAGTCGGAACCTTAATTCCTACGAGCAGTACTTC. This sequence encodes CASSRNLNSYEQYF.